This is a list of T cell receptor beta chains from one sample in a study of Graves' ophthalmopathy and Graves' hyperthyroidism. MiXCR, run by TCRdb on the multiplex PCR reads, gives a single entry per CDR3 protein. The repertoire holds around 400,000 distinct CDR3 sequences, with around 21% as singletons. Sequenced input: peripheral blood. The source of these receptors is a woman between 18 and 30 years old with stable Graves' hyperthyroidism. Each CDR3 is given with its conserved first and last residue. D genes are given only for firm matches. For some rows the clone size is stated as once, few or many, or as a class when expanded; others skip it.

D | J | length | size | V | CDR3 | DNA
TRBD1 | TRBJ2-5 | 13 | many | TRBV20-1 | CSAPGQGVETQYF | TGCAGTGCTCCCGGACAGGGGGTAGAGACCCAGTACTTC
- | TRBJ2-7 | 10 | - | TRBV29-1 | CSVGGYEQYF | TGCAGCGTTGGGGGGTACGAGCAGTACTTC
- | TRBJ1-1 | 14 | - | TRBV6-1 | CASRREGWNTEAFF | TGTGCCAGCAGGAGAGAGGGATGGAACACTGAAGCTTTCTTT
- | TRBJ2-4 | 17 | many | TRBV6-7 | CASNYESWRGGKNIQYF | TGTGCCAGCAACTATGAGTCGTGGAGAGGCGGCAAAAACATTCAGTACTTC
- | TRBJ1-5 | 15 | many | TRBV28 | CASRPFPYSNQPQHF | TGTGCCAGCCGACCTTTTCCTTATAGCAATCAGCCCCAGCATTTT
TRBD1 | TRBJ2-7 | 16 | many | TRBV28 | CASSPTGAVSSYEQYF | TGTGCCAGCAGTCCTACAGGGGCGGTGAGCTCCTACGAGCAGTACTTC
- | TRBJ2-3 | 16 | - | TRBV4-2 | CASSQLRGTSTDTQYF | TGTGCCAGCAGCCAACTCAGGGGCACTAGCACAGATACGCAGTATTTT
- | TRBJ1-2 | 12 | few | TRBV9 | CASKGPKAGYTF | TGTGCCAGCAAGGGACCAAAGGCTGGCTACACCTTC
- | TRBJ2-4 | 14 | many | TRBV5-1 | CASKLQGAKNIQYF | TGCGCCAGCAAGTTACAGGGAGCCAAAAACATTCAGTACTTC
- | TRBJ1-2 | 12 | - | TRBV7-9 | CASSPNAYGYTF | TGTGCCAGCAGCCCTAACGCCTATGGCTACACCTTC
TRBD1 | TRBJ1-1 | 14 | many | TRBV6-2/TRBV6-3 | CASSFGRGLTEAFF | TGTGCCAGCAGCTTTGGCAGGGGGCTTACTGAAGCTTTCTTT
- | TRBJ1-5 | 13 | many | TRBV28 | CASKRVGLQPQHF | TGTGCCAGCAAACGGGTTGGTCTTCAGCCCCAGCATTTT
- | TRBJ1-3 | 16 | - | TRBV6-1 | CASINRGPHSGNTIYF | TGTGCCAGCATCAATCGGGGTCCTCACTCTGGAAACACCATATATTTT
- | TRBJ1-2 | 15 | - | TRBV6-5 | CASSYSLSLDGGYTF | TGTGCCAGCAGTTACTCCCTCTCCCTTGATGGTGGCTACACCTTC
- | TRBJ1-3 | 16 | many | TRBV11-2 | CASSFQKRNPGNTIYF | TGTGCCAGCAGCTTTCAGAAAAGGAACCCTGGAAACACCATATATTTT
TRBD1 | TRBJ2-5 | 19 | few | TRBV28 | CASSLPTNRDRGPGETQYF | TGTGCCAGCAGTTTACCGACGAACCGGGACAGGGGGCCCGGAGAGACCCAGTACTTC
- | TRBJ1-5 | 14 | - | TRBV7-8 | CASSLVDSGQPQHF | TGTGCCAGCAGCTTGGTCGACAGCGGCCAGCCCCAGCATTTT
- | TRBJ1-1 | 14 | - | TRBV27 | CASSFRGPNTEAFF | TGTGCCAGCAGTTTTCGAGGACCCAACACTGAAGCTTTCTTT
- | TRBJ1-1 | 13 | many | TRBV30 | CAWMRSMNTEAFF | TGTGCCTGGATGCGGAGCATGAACACTGAAGCTTTCTTT
- | TRBJ2-7 | 14 | many | TRBV20-1 | CSARDSHYAYEQYF | TGCAGTGCTAGAGATAGCCATTATGCCTACGAGCAGTACTTC
- | TRBJ1-1 | 16 | few | TRBV12-3/TRBV12-4 | CASSPQQGARNTEAFF | TGTGCCAGCAGCCCTCAACAGGGTGCGCGAAACACTGAAGCTTTCTTT
TRBD1 | TRBJ2-7 | 15 | - | TRBV13 | CASSLQGQGAYEQYF | TGTGCCAGCAGTCTACAGGGACAGGGAGCCTACGAGCAGTACTTC
- | TRBJ2-7 | 14 | many | TRBV27 | CASRSYDGLYEQYF | TGTGCCAGCAGAAGCTATGACGGTCTCTACGAGCAGTACTTC
TRBD1 | TRBJ1-5 | 15 | many | TRBV7-2 | CASRPGQGFNQPQHF | TGTGCCAGCAGGCCGGGACAGGGATTCAATCAGCCCCAGCATTTT
TRBD1 | TRBJ1-1 | 15 | many | TRBV2 | CASTGGDYMNTEAFF | TGTGCCAGCACAGGGGGGGACTACATGAACACTGAAGCTTTCTTT
- | TRBJ2-7 | 14 | - | TRBV11-2 | CASSLRRTSYEQYF | TGTGCCAGCAGCTTAAGGCGGACCTCCTACGAGCAGTACTTC
- | TRBJ2-4 | 15 | - | TRBV6-1 | CASSDEGGGSGIQYF | TGTGCCAGCAGTGATGAAGGGGGTGGTTCGGGGATTCAGTACTTC
- | TRBJ2-7 | 14 | many | TRBV6-5 | CASSYSGRGYEQYF | TGTGCCAGCAGTTACTCCGGCAGGGGCTACGAGCAGTACTTC
TRBD1 | TRBJ1-1 | 14 | - | TRBV11-2 | CASSLYGTGPEAFF | TGTGCCAGCAGCTTATACGGGACAGGCCCTGAAGCTTTCTTT
- | TRBJ1-6 | 15 | - | TRBV12-3/TRBV12-4 | CASSSSRSRNSPLHF | TGTGCCAGCAGTTCGTCCAGGAGCAGAAATTCACCCCTCCACTTT
- | TRBJ2-5 | 13 | many | TRBV6-1 | CASSGWTIETQYF | TGTGCCAGCAGTGGGTGGACTATAGAGACCCAGTACTTC
- | TRBJ1-2 | 12 | many | TRBV6-1 | CASTRQAYGYTF | TGTGCCAGCACTCGACAGGCTTATGGCTACACCTTC
- | TRBJ1-5 | 15 | few | TRBV12-3/TRBV12-4 | CASSPGSAINQPQHF | TGTGCCAGCAGTCCAGGGTCGGCTATCAATCAGCCCCAGCATTTT